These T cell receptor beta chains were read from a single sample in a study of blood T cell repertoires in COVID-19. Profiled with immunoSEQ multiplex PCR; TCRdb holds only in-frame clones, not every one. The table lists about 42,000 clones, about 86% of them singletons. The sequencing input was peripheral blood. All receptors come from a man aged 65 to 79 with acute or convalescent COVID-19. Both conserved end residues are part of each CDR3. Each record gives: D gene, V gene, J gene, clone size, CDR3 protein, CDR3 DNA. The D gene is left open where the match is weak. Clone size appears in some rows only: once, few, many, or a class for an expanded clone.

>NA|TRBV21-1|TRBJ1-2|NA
CASSVSEPKEVYTF
TGTGCCAGCAGCGTCTCCGAACCCAAAGAGGTTTACACCTTC
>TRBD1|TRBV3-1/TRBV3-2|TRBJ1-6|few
CASRPPGQNNSPLHF
TGTGCCAGCAGACCCCCGGGACAGAATAATTCACCCCTCCACTTT
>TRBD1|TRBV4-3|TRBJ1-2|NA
CASSRTGEGDGYTF
TGCGCCAGCAGCCGAACAGGGGAAGGAGATGGCTACACCTTC
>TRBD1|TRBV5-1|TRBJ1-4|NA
CASSLDRGEEKLFF
TGCGCCAGCAGCCTAGACAGGGGAGAGGAAAAACTGTTTTTT
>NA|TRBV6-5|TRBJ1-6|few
CASSEFLKNSPLHF
TGTGCCAGCAGCGAGTTTCTTAAAAATTCACCCCTCCACTTT
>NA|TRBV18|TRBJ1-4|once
CASSRGDEKLFF
TGTGCCAGCTCACGCGGTGACGAAAAACTGTTTTTT
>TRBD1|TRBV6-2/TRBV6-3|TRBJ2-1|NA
CASSTRGTGLSYNEQFF
TGTGCCAGCAGTACCCGAGGGACAGGGCTTTCCTACAATGAGCAGTTCTTC
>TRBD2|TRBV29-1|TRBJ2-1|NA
CSVLRGASGREQFF
TGCAGCGTGTTGCGGGGGGCCAGCGGTAGAGAGCAGTTCTTC
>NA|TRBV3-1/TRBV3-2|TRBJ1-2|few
CASSQDPTVLRGYTF
TGTGCCAGCAGCCAGGACCCGACAGTTTTGCGTGGCTACACCTTC
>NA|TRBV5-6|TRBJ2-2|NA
CASSWGAGSTGELFF
TGTGCCAGCAGCTGGGGAGCCGGGTCCACCGGGGAGCTGTTTTTT
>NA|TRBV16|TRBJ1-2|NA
CASSQSVSGGYTF
TGTGCCAGCAGCCAATCGGTTAGCGGAGGCTACACCTTC
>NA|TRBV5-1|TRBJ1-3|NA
CASSLVGDGNTIYF
TGCGCCAGCAGCTTGGTAGGGGATGGAAACACCATATATTTT
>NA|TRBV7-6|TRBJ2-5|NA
CASSLDYHQETQYF
TGTGCCAGCAGTCTGGACTACCACCAAGAAACCCAGTACTTC
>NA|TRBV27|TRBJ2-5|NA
CASSQGTYQETQYF
TGTGCCAGCAGTCAGGGAACCTACCAAGAGACCCAGTACTTC
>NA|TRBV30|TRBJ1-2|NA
CAWSLGPRGYTF
TGTGCCTGGAGTTTGGGCCCCCGGGGCTACACCTTC
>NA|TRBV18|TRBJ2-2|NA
CASSPRRETGELFF
TGTGCCAGCTCACCACGGAGGGAGACCGGGGAGCTGTTTTTT
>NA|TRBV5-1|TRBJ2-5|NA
CASFQGKGETQYF
TGCGCCAGCTTCCAGGGTAAGGGAGAGACCCAGTACTTC
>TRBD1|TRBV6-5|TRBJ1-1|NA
CASSSLYRGTEAFF
TGTGCCAGCAGCTCCCTTTACAGGGGCACTGAAGCTTTCTTT
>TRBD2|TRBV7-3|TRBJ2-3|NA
CASSPGVAGDPDTQYF
TGTGCCAGCAGCCCCGGGGTGGCGGGAGACCCAGATACGCAGTATTTT
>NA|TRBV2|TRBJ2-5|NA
CASIRGIQETQYF
TGTGCCAGCATCCGGGGGATACAAGAGACCCAGTACTTC
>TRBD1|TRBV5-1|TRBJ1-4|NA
CASSVGGQGREKLFF
TGCGCCAGCAGCGTCGGGGGACAGGGTCGTGAAAAACTGTTTTTT
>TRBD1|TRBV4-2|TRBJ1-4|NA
CASSPQPGQGAIVREKLFF
TGTGCCAGCAGCCCTCAGCCGGGACAGGGGGCGATCGTCCGTGAAAAACTGTTTTTT
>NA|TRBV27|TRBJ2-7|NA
CASRRQGSGEQYF
TGTGCCAGCAGGAGGCAGGGGTCAGGCGAGCAGTACTTC
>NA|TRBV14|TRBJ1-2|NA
CASSQDDRNYGYTF
TGTGCCAGCAGCCAAGATGACAGAAACTATGGCTACACCTTC
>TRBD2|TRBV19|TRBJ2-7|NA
CASSILAGPHSYEQYF
TGTGCCAGTAGTATCCTAGCGGGTCCCCACTCCTACGAGCAGTACTTC
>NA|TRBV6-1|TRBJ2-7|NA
CASSEPGIYEQYF
TGTGCCAGCAGTGAACCAGGGATCTACGAGCAGTACTTC
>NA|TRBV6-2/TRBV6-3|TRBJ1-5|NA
CASSYLQFYQPQHF
TGTGCCAGCAGTTACTTGCAGTTTTATCAGCCCCAGCATTTT
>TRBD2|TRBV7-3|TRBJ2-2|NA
CASSSFSGRNTGELFF
TGTGCCAGCAGCTCCTTTAGCGGGAGGAACACCGGGGAGCTGTTTTTT
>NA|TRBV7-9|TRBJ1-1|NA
CASSSSLNTEAFF
TGTGCCAGCAGCTCAAGCCTGAACACTGAAGCTTTCTTT
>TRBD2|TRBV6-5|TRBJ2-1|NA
CASGSGGIFEQFF
TGTGCCAGCGGTAGCGGGGGAATTTTTGAGCAGTTCTTC
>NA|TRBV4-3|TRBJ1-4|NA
CASSQDLFQGEKLFF
TGCGCCAGCAGCCAAGACCTCTTCCAGGGAGAAAAACTGTTTTTT
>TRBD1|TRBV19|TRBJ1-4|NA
CASSMDPTGANEKLFF
TGTGCCAGTAGTATGGACCCGACAGGGGCTAATGAAAAACTGTTTTTT
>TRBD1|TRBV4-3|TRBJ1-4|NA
CASSQGTGGVADEKLFF
TGCGCCAGCAGCCAAGGCACAGGGGGCGTCGCCGATGAAAAACTGTTTTTT
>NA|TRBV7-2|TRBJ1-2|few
CASSSGIGPFYGYTF
TGTGCCAGCAGCTCAGGGATTGGGCCATTCTACGGCTACACCTTC
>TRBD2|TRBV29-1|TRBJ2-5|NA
CSVASGISLETQYF
TGCAGCGTAGCTAGCGGGATCTCTCTAGAGACCCAGTACTTC
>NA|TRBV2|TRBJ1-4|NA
CATEGGQNEKLFF
TGTGCCACCGAAGGAGGGCAGAATGAAAAACTGTTTTTT
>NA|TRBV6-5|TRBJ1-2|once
CASSYGEARSF
TGTGCCAGCTCATACGGAGAGGCAAGGTCCTTC
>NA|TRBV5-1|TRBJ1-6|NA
CASSASPAGNSPLHF
TGCGCCAGCAGCGCAAGTCCGGCGGGGAATTCACCCCTCCACTTT
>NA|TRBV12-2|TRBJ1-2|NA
CASRLSGLSLGYTF
TGTGCAAGTCGCTTATCGGGACTCTCTCTGGGCTACACCTTC
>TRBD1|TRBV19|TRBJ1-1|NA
CASSWGTGLGTEAFF
TGTGCCAGTAGTTGGGGGACAGGGTTGGGCACTGAAGCTTTCTTT
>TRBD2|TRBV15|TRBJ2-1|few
CATSRGLAGPYNEQFF
TGTGCCACCAGCAGAGGGCTAGCGGGGCCTTACAATGAGCAGTTCTTC
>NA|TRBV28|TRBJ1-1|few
CASSPPGNTEAFF
TGTGCCAGCAGTCCCCCGGGGAACACTGAAGCTTTCTTT
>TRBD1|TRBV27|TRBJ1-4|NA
CASSLTTPGQGYEKLFF
TGTGCCAGCAGTCTAACCACGCCGGGACAGGGCTATGAAAAACTGTTTTTT
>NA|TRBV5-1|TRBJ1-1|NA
CASSLSLSAEAFF
TGCGCCAGCAGCTTGAGTCTAAGCGCGGAAGCTTTCTTT
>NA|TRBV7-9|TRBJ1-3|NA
CASSLGSDSGNTIYF
TGTGCCAGCAGCTTAGGTTCAGACTCTGGAAACACCATATATTTT
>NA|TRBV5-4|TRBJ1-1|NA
CASTNDLVNTEAFF
TGTGCCAGCACTAATGATCTGGTGAACACTGAAGCTTTCTTT
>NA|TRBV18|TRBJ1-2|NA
CASSPVTLGSDGYTF
TGTGCCAGCTCACCGGTGACCCTGGGGAGCGATGGCTACACCTTC
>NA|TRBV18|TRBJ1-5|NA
CASSPDKSKPQHF
TGTGCCAGCTCACCGGACAAGAGTAAGCCCCAGCATTTT
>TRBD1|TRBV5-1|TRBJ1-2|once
CASSLGQGGTNYGYTF
TGCGCCAGCAGCTTGGGACAGGGGGGAACTAACTATGGCTACACCTTC
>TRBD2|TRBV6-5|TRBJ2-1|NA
CASSYGTSGNDEQFF
TGTGCCAGCAGTTACGGGACTAGCGGGAACGATGAGCAGTTCTTC
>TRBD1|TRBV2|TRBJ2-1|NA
CASSGGQPSYNEQFF
TGTGCCAGCAGTGGGGGACAGCCTTCCTACAATGAGCAGTTCTTC
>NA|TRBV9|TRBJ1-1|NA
CASSVAGVDTEAFF
TGTGCCAGCAGCGTAGCAGGGGTAGACACTGAAGCTTTCTTT
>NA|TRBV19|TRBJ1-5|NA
CASSMVIGSGLNQPQHF
TGTGCCAGTAGTATGGTTATCGGGTCAGGGCTCAATCAGCCCCAGCATTTT
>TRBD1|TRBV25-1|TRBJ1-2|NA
CASRSGTGDGYTF
TGTGCCAGCAGATCCGGGACAGGGGATGGCTACACCTTC
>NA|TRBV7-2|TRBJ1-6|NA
CASSPTRHSPLHF
TGTGCCAGCAGCCCGACCCGACACTCACCCCTCCACTTT